This entry features one T cell receptor beta chain sequence. This sample is drawn from a study of shared T cell receptors in the human thymus. Method: immunoSEQ multiplex PCR; TCRdb's copy keeps in-frame clones and lacks some. The top ten clones hold 0.0095% to 0.011% of a sample with approximately 730,000 clones, 80% to 90% of them seen once. Germline V gene lookup returns CDR1 LGHNT and CDR2 FRNRAP. The V and J ends lost 4 bases and 11 bases, in that order; junction bases with no gene match: 9. The CDR3 sequence is 13 residues long. These same data were also listed under a study on human thymus T cells.

The genes are TRBV12-5 and TRBJ1-1; 8 nucleotides align to TRBD1. The source of this sequence is a girl under two years old with a congenital heart defect. The sequenced sample was thymocytes. Written as DNA, the CDR3 is TGTGCTAGTGGTTCCAGGACAGGGAGTGTGGCTTTCTTT. Its protein product is CASGSRTGSVAFF.